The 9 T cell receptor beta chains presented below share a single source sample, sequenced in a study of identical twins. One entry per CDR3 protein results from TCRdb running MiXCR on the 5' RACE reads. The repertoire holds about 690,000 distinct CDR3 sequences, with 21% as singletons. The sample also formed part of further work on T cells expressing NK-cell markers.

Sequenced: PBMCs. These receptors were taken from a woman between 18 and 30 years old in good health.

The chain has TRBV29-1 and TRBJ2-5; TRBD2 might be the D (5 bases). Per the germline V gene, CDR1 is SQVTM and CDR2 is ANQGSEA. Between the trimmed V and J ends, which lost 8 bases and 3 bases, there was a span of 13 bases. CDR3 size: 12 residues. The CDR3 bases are TGCAGCCTTTGGCTAGCAGAAGAGACCCAGTACTTC. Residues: CSLWLAEETQYF.

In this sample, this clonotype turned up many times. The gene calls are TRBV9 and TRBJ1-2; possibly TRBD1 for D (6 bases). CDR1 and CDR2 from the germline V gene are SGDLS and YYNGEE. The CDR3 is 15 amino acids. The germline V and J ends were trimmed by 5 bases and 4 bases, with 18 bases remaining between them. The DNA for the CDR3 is TGTGCCAGCAGTGGACAGCCCACCCCGGGCTATGGCTACACCTTC. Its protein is CASSGQPTPGYGYTF.

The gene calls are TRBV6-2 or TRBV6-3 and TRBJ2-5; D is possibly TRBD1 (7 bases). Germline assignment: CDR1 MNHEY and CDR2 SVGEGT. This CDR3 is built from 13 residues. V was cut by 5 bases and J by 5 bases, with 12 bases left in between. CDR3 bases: TGTGCCAGCAGTCAACAGGGGAGGGAGACCCAGTACTTC. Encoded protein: CASSQQGRETQYF.

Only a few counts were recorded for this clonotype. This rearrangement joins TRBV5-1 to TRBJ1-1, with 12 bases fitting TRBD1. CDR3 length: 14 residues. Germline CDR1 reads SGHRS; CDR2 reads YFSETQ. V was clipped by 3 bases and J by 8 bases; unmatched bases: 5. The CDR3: CASSSMGQGAEAFF. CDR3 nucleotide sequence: TGCGCCAGCAGCTCCATGGGACAGGGGGCAGAAGCTTTCTTT.

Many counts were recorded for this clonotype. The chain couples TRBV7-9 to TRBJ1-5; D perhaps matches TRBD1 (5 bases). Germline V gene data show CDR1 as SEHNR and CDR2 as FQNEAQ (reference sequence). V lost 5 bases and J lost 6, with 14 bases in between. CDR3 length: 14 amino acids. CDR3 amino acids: CASSLTGGGQPQHF. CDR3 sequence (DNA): TGTGCCAGCAGCCTCACCGGGGGTGGTCAGCCCCAGCATTTT.

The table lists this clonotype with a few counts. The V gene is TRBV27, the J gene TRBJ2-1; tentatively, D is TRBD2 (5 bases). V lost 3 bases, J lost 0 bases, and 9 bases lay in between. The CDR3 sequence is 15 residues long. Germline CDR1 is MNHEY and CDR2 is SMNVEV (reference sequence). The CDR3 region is CASSLIASSYNEQFF. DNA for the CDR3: TGTGCCAGCAGTTTGATAGCGAGCTCCTACAATGAGCAGTTCTTC.

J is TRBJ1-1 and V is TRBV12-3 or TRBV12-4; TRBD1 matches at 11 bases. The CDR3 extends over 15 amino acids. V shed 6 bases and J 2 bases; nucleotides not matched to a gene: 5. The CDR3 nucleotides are TGTGCCAGCAGCGGACAGGGGGCCTTTAACACTGAAGCTTTCTTT. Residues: CASSGQGAFNTEAFF.

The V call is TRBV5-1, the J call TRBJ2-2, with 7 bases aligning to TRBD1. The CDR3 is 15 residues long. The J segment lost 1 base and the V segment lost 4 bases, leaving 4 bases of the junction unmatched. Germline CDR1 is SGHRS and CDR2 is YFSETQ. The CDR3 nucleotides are TGCGCCAGCAGCCCGACAGGGAGGAACACCGGGGAGCTGTTTTTT. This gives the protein CASSPTGRNTGELFF.

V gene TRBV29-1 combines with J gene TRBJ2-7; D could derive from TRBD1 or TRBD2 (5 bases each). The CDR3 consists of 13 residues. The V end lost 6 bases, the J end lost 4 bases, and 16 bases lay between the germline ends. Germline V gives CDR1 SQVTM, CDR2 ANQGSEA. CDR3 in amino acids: CSVSDGTGYEQYF. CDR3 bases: TGCAGCGTCTCCGACGGGACGGGTTACGAGCAGTACTTC.